The next 31 T cell receptor beta chains were all read from a single sample in a study of blood T cell repertoires in COVID-19. Sequenced by immunoSEQ multiplex PCR; TCRdb stores in-frame clones only, minus some. The repertoire includes 100,000 or so clones, roughly 79% of them detected once, and about 9.4% sits in the top ten. Sequencing was done on a sample of peripheral blood. These receptors all come from a human donor in a cohort sampled during active COVID-19.

V usage is TRBV19 and J usage is TRBJ2-1, with 10 bases that match TRBD2. The ends lost 6 bases at V and 8 bases at J; junction bases unmatched: 10. There are 15 residues in the CDR3. CDR1 is LNHDA, CDR2 SQIVND, per germline (reference sequence). The CDR3 region has the DNA TGTGCCAGTAGCGAGGCCGGGACTAGCGTGTATGAGCAGTTCTTC. This translates into CASSEAGTSVYEQFF.

V gene TRBV27 combines with J gene TRBJ2-7; 7 bases match TRBD2. V was pared by 3 bases and J by 2 bases, with 7 bases of the junction left unmatched. There are 15 residues in the CDR3. The germline V gene encodes CDR1 MNHEY and CDR2 SMNVEV (reference sequence). The chain's CDR3 is CASSFGREGTYEQYF. The DNA for the CDR3 is TGTGCCAGCAGTTTTGGGAGGGAGGGTACCTACGAGCAGTACTTC.

The chain carries TRBV5-6 and TRBJ2-7, with 7 bases aligning to TRBD2. CDR3 length: 18 amino acids. The ends lost 3 bases at V and 0 bases at J; junction bases unmatched: 15. Germline V gene data show CDR1 as SGHDT and CDR2 as YYEEEE. The chain's CDR3 is CASSSSRSGVVGSYEQYF. The CDR3, as DNA: TGTGCCAGCAGCTCCAGTAGAAGCGGGGTAGTTGGCTCCTACGAGCAGTACTTC.

V is TRBV19 and J is TRBJ2-7, with D unresolved. The germline V gene encodes CDR1 LNHDA and CDR2 SQIVND (reference sequence). This CDR3 comprises 13 residues. V was pared by 9 bases and J by 4 bases, with 16 bases between. The CDR3 loop is CASSQQIRYEQYF. The CDR3 region has the DNA TGTGCCAGCTCCCAACAGATACGATACGAGCAGTACTTC.

The chain couples TRBV18 to TRBJ1-4; D may be TRBD1 (6 bases). This CDR3 region has 16 residues. The V end was cut by 3 bases, the J end by 0 bases, with 11 bases between. Per the germline V gene, CDR1 is KGHSH and CDR2 is LQKENI. The CDR3 loop is CASSPRQDATNEKLFF. The CDR3 nucleotides are TGTGCCAGCTCACCCAGACAGGATGCAACTAATGAAAAACTGTTTTTT. Looking up the rest from reference TRBV18 and TRBJ1-4 gives the full variable domain: NAGVMQNPRHLVRRRGQEARLRCSPMKGHSHVYWYRQLPEEGLKFMVYLQKENIIDESGMPKERFSAEFPKEGPSILRIQQVVRGDSAAYFCASSPRQDATNEKLFFGSGTQLSVL.

The V and J genes are TRBV11-2 and TRBJ1-1; possible D gene TRBD1, 6 bases. The V end lost 8 bases, the J end lost 8 bases, and 15 bases lay between the germline ends. The CDR3 has 12 residues. Germline lookup yields CDR1 SGHAT and CDR2 FQNNGV. The CDR3 spells CASYQGHSEAFF. Here the CDR3 DNA reads TGTGCCAGCTACCAGGGACACTCCGAAGCTTTCTTT.

V usage is TRBV30 and J usage is TRBJ2-2, with 8 positions matching TRBD2. The CDR3 is 14 residues long. The germline CDR1 and CDR2 sequences are GTSNPN and SVGIG (reference sequence). After removal of 3 bases from V and 1 base from J, the junction contained 1 base not matched to a gene. CDR3 nucleotide sequence: TGTGCCTGGAGAGCGGGAGAGAACACCGGGGAGCTGTTTTTT. Its translation is CAWRAGENTGELFF.

The chain has TRBV30 and TRBJ1-2, with TRBD1 matching over 7 bases. This CDR3 is built from 13 residues. The germline V gene has CDR1 GTSNPN and CDR2 SVGIG (reference sequence). J was trimmed by 1 base and V by 5 bases; bases with no gene match: 4. The CDR3 spells CAWAGTDNYGYTF. For the CDR3, the DNA is TGTGCCTGGGCCGGGACAGATAACTATGGCTACACCTTC. The full variable domain, with the rest looked up from reference TRBV30 and TRBJ1-2, is SQTIHQWPATLVQPVGSPLSLECTVEGTSNPNLYWYRQAAGRGLQLLFYSVGIGQISSEVPQNLSASRPQDRQFILSSKKLLLSDSGFYLCAWAGTDNYGYTFGSGTRLTVV.

V gene TRBV3-1 (or the pseudogene TRBV3-2) combines with J gene TRBJ2-7; 9 bases fit TRBD1. Germline loops: CDR1 LGHDT, CDR2 YNNKEL (reference sequence). V lost 0 bases, J lost 0 bases, and 0 bases stayed unmatched. The CDR3 has 15 residues. The CDR3 protein is CASSQEQGASYEQYF. In DNA, the CDR3 is TGTGCCAGCAGCCAAGAACAGGGGGCCTCCTACGAGCAGTACTTC.

The V and J genes are TRBV18 and TRBJ1-6; the match to TRBD1 covers 9 bases. The CDR3 sequence is 14 residues long. Per the germline V gene, CDR1 is KGHSH and CDR2 is LQKENI. Trimming cost V 3 bases and J 10 bases; bases outside gene matches: 4. Here the CDR3 reads CASSPGQGNSPLHF. The CDR3 DNA follows: TGTGCCAGCTCACCGGGACAGGGTAACTCACCCCTCCACTTT.

The chain links TRBV18 to TRBJ2-5, with 8 bases matching TRBD1. The CDR3 totals 17 residues. The V segment lost 1 base and the J segment 0 bases; nucleotides outside the gene matches: 7. Germline values: CDR1 KGHSH, CDR2 LQKENI. CDR3 coding DNA: TGTGCCAGCTCACCACTGGGACAGGCCATCGACCAAGAGACCCAGTACTTC. The encoded protein is CASSPLGQAIDQETQYF.

This chain joins TRBV19 and TRBJ1-1; TRBD1 matches 7 bases. CDR1 is LNHDA, CDR2 SQIVND, per germline (reference sequence). The CDR3 sequence is 13 residues long. V dropped 5 bases and J dropped 4; count of bases not matched to a gene: 4. DNA of the CDR3: TGTGCCAGTAGTTTAAGGGGGCTCACTGAAGCTTTCTTT. Translating gives CASSLRGLTEAFF.

The gene calls are TRBV29-1 and TRBJ1-6; D ambiguous. This CDR3 is 15 amino acids long. CDR1 and CDR2 (germline): SQVTM, ANQGSEA. Trimming left V 6 bases short and J 0 bases short, with 12 bases between. The CDR3 loop is CSVETKSSYNSPLHF. The DNA for the CDR3 is TGCAGCGTGGAAACCAAGAGCTCCTATAATTCACCCCTCCACTTT.

The chain recombines TRBV6-2 or TRBV6-3 with TRBJ2-6; 12 positions match TRBD1. Germline V gene lookup returns CDR1 MNHEY and CDR2 SVGEGT. The ends lost 6 bases at V and 1 base at J; junction bases unmatched: 7. This CDR3 contains 18 residues. The CDR3 is CASSYKGQGASGANVLTF. The CDR3 DNA sequence: TGTGCCAGCAGCTATAAGGGACAGGGGGCTTCTGGGGCCAACGTCCTGACTTTC.

The chain joins TRBV9 to TRBJ2-3, with 8 bases aligning to TRBD1. Per germline, CDR1 SGDLS and CDR2 YYNGEE. J was trimmed by 5 bases and V by 4 bases; bases with no gene match: 9. The CDR3 is 15 residues long. The CDR3 bases are TGTGCCAGCAGCCCCGGACAGGGAGGTGGAGATACGCAGTATTTT. Protein: CASSPGQGGGDTQYF.

The V call is TRBV27, the J call TRBJ1-2; D unclear. CDR3 length equals 15 residues. V shed 4 bases and J shed 3 bases, with 15 bases lying between them. CDR1 is MNHEY and CDR2 is SMNVEV in the germline V gene (reference sequence). CDR3 in amino acids: CASSSTGRVHYGYTF. The CDR3 bases are TGTGCCAGCAGTTCGACCGGGAGGGTGCACTATGGCTACACCTTC.

As concerns this clone: This same CDR3 is encoded by further DNA sequences in the sample. This chain connects TRBV7-3 to TRBJ1-1; D not resolved. Trimming cost V 3 bases and J 7 bases, with 12 bases left between them. The CDR3 is made up of 13 amino acids. Germline V CDR1 and CDR2: SGHTA, FQGTGA. The CDR3 DNA follows: TGTGCCAGCAGCTTGGGAGGGTTCAGTGAAGCTTTCTTT. Translation gives CASSLGGFSEAFF.

The rearrangement uses TRBV27 and TRBJ1-5; the match to TRBD1 covers 10 bases. CDR3 length: 15 residues. J was trimmed by 7 bases and V by 5 bases; bases with no gene match: 8. Germline V CDR1 and CDR2: MNHEY, SMNVEV (reference sequence). The CDR3 coding sequence is TGTGCCAGCAGTCAGACAGGGGGCGCGAGGCAGCCCCAGCATTTT. Residues: CASSQTGGARQPQHF.

This clone has a single count. This chain links TRBV6-5 with TRBJ2-7, with D maybe TRBD1 (6 bases). The V end lost 3 bases, the J end lost 6 bases, and 12 bases lay between the germline ends. There are 13 residues in the CDR3. Looked up from germline, CDR1 is MNHEY and CDR2 is SVGAGI. The CDR3 spells CASSYSRDTEQYF. The CDR3 nucleotides are TGTGCCAGCAGTTATTCCCGGGACACCGAGCAGTACTTC.

There are a few counts of this clone. The rearrangement links TRBV6-4 to TRBJ2-7; 9 nucleotides line up with TRBD1. Trimming cost V 0 bases and J 5 bases; bases outside gene matches: 14. Germline V lookup: CDR1 MRHNA, CDR2 SNTAGT. The CDR3 has 18 residues. CDR3: CASSDSMFWDRDVNEQYF. Written as DNA, the CDR3 is TGTGCCAGCAGTGACTCGATGTTTTGGGACAGGGATGTAAACGAGCAGTACTTC.

This sequence joins TRBV5-5 and TRBJ2-6; 9 bases are shared with TRBD1. V lost 4 bases to trimming and J lost 8 bases; unmatched junction nucleotides: 16. The germline V gene encodes CDR1 SGHKS and CDR2 YYEKEE (reference sequence). This CDR3 is 18 amino acids long. The CDR3 sequence is CASSPLGQGQFWTNVLTF. The CDR3 DNA reads TGTGCCAGCAGCCCCCTGGGACAGGGACAGTTTTGGACCAACGTCCTGACTTTC.

The chain joins TRBV5-4 to TRBJ2-3; the D gene is possibly TRBD1 (6 bases). The CDR3 extends over 13 amino acids. Germline loops: CDR1 SGHNT, CDR2 YYREEE (reference sequence). Trimming stripped 4 bases from V and 3 bases from J, with 9 bases between. The CDR3 spells CASSPGQTDTQYF. The CDR3 region has the DNA TGTGCCAGCAGCCCCGGACAGACAGATACGCAGTATTTT.

The chain employs TRBV25-1 and TRBJ2-2; 7 positions agree with TRBD1. Germline CDR1 reads MGHDK; CDR2 reads SYGVNS. V was clipped by 8 bases and J by 3 bases; unmatched bases: 18. The CDR3 contains 18 residues. The CDR3: CASGGWGPGQGDTGELFF. DNA for the CDR3: TGTGCCAGCGGTGGGTGGGGCCCGGGGCAGGGGGACACCGGGGAGCTGTTTTTT.

V usage is TRBV9 and J usage is TRBJ2-7, with TRBD1 matching over 9 bases. Germline V gene lookup returns CDR1 SGDLS and CDR2 YYNGEE. The V segment lost 0 bases and the J segment 3 bases; nucleotides outside the gene matches: 1. The CDR3 totals 14 residues. This chain's CDR3 is CASSVEGQGYEQYF. The CDR3 region has the DNA TGTGCCAGCAGCGTAGAGGGACAGGGCTACGAGCAGTACTTC.

The chain combines TRBV2 with TRBJ1-3, with D perhaps TRBD1 (6 bases). This CDR3 region has 18 residues. Trimming took 6 bases from V and 7 from J, leaving 28 bases between them. CDR1 is SNHLY and CDR2 is FYNNEI in the germline V gene. For the CDR3, the DNA is TGTGCCAGCAGCAAACAGGGTCGGCTTTCTCACCTGGAGAACACCATATATTTT. Amino acids: CASSKQGRLSHLENTIYF.

This sequence joins TRBV5-6 and TRBJ2-1; the match to TRBD2 covers 13 bases. V lost 7 bases to trimming and J lost 7 bases; unmatched junction nucleotides: 11. The CDR3 runs to 16 residues. Germline V gene sequence: CDR1 SGHDT, CDR2 YYEEEE. CDR3 amino acids: CASQDPTSGGGNEQFF. The CDR3 DNA follows: TGTGCCAGCCAAGACCCTACTAGCGGGGGGGGAAATGAGCAGTTCTTC.

V is TRBV9 and J is TRBJ2-3, with 14 bases fitting TRBD2. CDR1 and CDR2 (germline): SGDLS, YYNGEE. There are 16 residues in the CDR3. Trimming took 3 bases from V and 1 from J; bases not matched to a gene: 1. CDR3 in DNA: TGTGCCAGCAGCGGGGGACTAGCGGGGGGCACAGATACGCAGTATTTT. This codes for CASSGGLAGGTDTQYF. Full variable domain (missing parts from reference TRBV9 and TRBJ2-3): DSGVTQTPKHLITATGQRVTLRCSPRSGDLSVYWYQQSLDQGLQFLIQYYNGEERAKGNILERFSAQQFPDLHSELNLSSLELGDSALYFCASSGGLAGGTDTQYFGPGTRLTVL.

This chain connects TRBV13 to TRBJ2-7; the match to TRBD1 covers 10 bases. CDR1 is PRHDT and CDR2 is FYEKMQ in the germline V gene (reference sequence). The V segment lost 5 bases and the J segment 0 bases; nucleotides outside the gene matches: 4. This CDR3 has 15 residues. The CDR3 DNA is TGTGCCAGCAGCGTACGGACAGGGGGCTCCTACGAGCAGTACTTC. The encoded protein is CASSVRTGGSYEQYF. Full variable domain (rest looked up from reference TRBV13 and TRBJ2-7): AAGVIQSPRHLIKEKRETATLKCYPIPRHDTVYWYQQGPGQDPQFLISFYEKMQSDKGSIPDRFSAQQFSDYHSELNMSSLELGDSALYFCASSVRTGGSYEQYFGPGTRLTVT.

The V call is TRBV28, the J call TRBJ1-2, with D perhaps TRBD1 (5 bases). This CDR3 contains 14 residues. Germline V gives CDR1 MDHEN, CDR2 SYDVKM. V was trimmed by 7 bases and J by 4 bases, leaving 16 bases between them. Here the CDR3 DNA reads TGTGCCAGCACCCCCAGCGGGGCAGTCTATGGCTACACCTTC. Protein: CASTPSGAVYGYTF.

V is TRBV30 and J is TRBJ1-2; D remains ambiguous. Trimming took 4 bases from V and 9 from J, leaving 15 bases between them. Germline CDR1 is GTSNPN and CDR2 is SVGIG (reference sequence). This CDR3 has 12 residues. CDR3 in amino acids: CAWTTTPGSYTF. The CDR3 bases are TGTGCCTGGACCACCACCCCCGGGAGCTACACCTTC.

This chain links TRBV9 with TRBJ1-2; D is possibly TRBD1 (5 bases). V was clipped by 0 bases and J by 4 bases, with 13 bases between them. Germline V gene sequence: CDR1 SGDLS, CDR2 YYNGEE. CDR3 size: 15 residues. DNA of the CDR3: TGTGCCAGCAGCGTAGACCTGTCAGGGCTCTATGGCTACACCTTC. It is translated as CASSVDLSGLYGYTF. Variable domain in full (rest from reference TRBV9 and TRBJ1-2): DSGVTQTPKHLITATGQRVTLRCSPRSGDLSVYWYQQSLDQGLQFLIQYYNGEERAKGNILERFSAQQFPDLHSELNLSSLELGDSALYFCASSVDLSGLYGYTFGSGTRLTVV.